The 18 T cell receptor beta chains presented below share a single source sample, sequenced in a study of T cell responses to AZD1222 COVID-19 vaccine. The method was immunoSEQ multiplex PCR; TCRdb's version includes in-frame clones alone and lacks a portion of them. The sample carries approximately 79,000 clones, about 86% recorded once. The sample was peripheral blood, taken on day 0 of AZD1222 vaccination. The receptors shown here come from an adult in good health.

This clone was seen a single time. The chain employs TRBV5-4 and TRBJ2-7; 9 bases line up with TRBD2. The CDR3 runs to 16 residues. The V segment lost 0 bases and the J segment 4 bases; nucleotides outside the gene matches: 8. Germline V gene lookup returns CDR1 SGHNT and CDR2 YYREEE (reference sequence). The CDR3 bases are TGTGCCAGCAGCTTGGGGGCGGGAGGGCCGCAATACGAGCAGTACTTC. Protein product: CASSLGAGGPQYEQYF.

This clone was observed a single time. The chain employs TRBV9 and TRBJ2-7, with TRBD2 as a possible D gene (6 bases). V was clipped by 4 bases and J by 5 bases, with 16 bases between them. Germline CDR1 is SGDLS and CDR2 is YYNGEE. The CDR3 sequence is 14 residues long. This chain's CDR3 is CASSSQLGGDEQYF. The CDR3 DNA sequence: TGTGCCAGCAGCTCTCAACTTGGCGGGGACGAGCAGTACTTC.

V usage is TRBV28 and J usage is TRBJ1-4; 7 bases agree with TRBD1. This CDR3 has 13 residues. The V and J ends lost 2 bases and 7 bases, in that order; junction bases with no gene match: 1. Per germline, CDR1 MDHEN and CDR2 SYDVKM. The CDR3 nucleotides are TGTGCCAGCAGTTTACCAGGGGGTGAAAAACTGTTTTTT. Amino acids: CASSLPGGEKLFF. Based on the CDR3 plus reference TRBV28 and TRBJ1-4, the full variable domain is DVKVTQSSRYLVKRTGEKVFLECVQDMDHENMFWYRQDPGLGLRLIYFSYDVKMKEKGDIPEGYSVSREKKERFSLILESASTNQTSMYLCASSLPGGEKLFFGSGTQLSVL.

The chain combines TRBV27 with TRBJ2-7; D ambiguous. Germline V gives CDR1 MNHEY, CDR2 SMNVEV (reference sequence). This CDR3 region has 13 residues. V shed 6 bases and J shed 3 bases, with 12 bases lying between them. CDR3 protein: CASRGVNDYEQYF. The CDR3 DNA follows: TGTGCCAGCAGAGGTGTTAATGACTACGAGCAGTACTTC.

The V and J genes are TRBV24-1 and TRBJ1-2; D is perhaps TRBD1 (6 bases). Germline V gene lookup returns CDR1 KGHDR and CDR2 SFDVKD. V was pared by 1 base and J by 6 bases, with 11 bases between. There are 14 residues in the CDR3. The CDR3 DNA sequence: TGTGCCACCAGTGATTTCTTACAGGGACATGGCTACACCTTC. This encodes CATSDFLQGHGYTF.

The chain couples TRBV19 to TRBJ1-2; D may be TRBD1 (5 bases). Trimming stripped 11 bases from V and 7 bases from J, with 20 bases between. CDR3 length equals 13 residues. Germline CDR1 is LNHDA and CDR2 is SQIVND (reference sequence). The chain's CDR3 is CASNPTDGGGYTF. The DNA for the CDR3 is TGTGCCTCGAACCCGACAGACGGTGGTGGCTACACCTTC.

The rearrangement links TRBV28 to TRBJ2-5, with 8 bases aligning to TRBD2. This CDR3 is built from 15 residues. Germline V lookup: CDR1 MDHEN, CDR2 SYDVKM. Trimming removed 4 bases from V and 0 bases from J; junction bases left unmatched: 4. CDR3 loop: CASSSIAGNQETQYF. CDR3 DNA sequence: TGTGCCAGCAGTTCTATAGCGGGAAACCAAGAGACCCAGTACTTC.

The gene calls are TRBV6-5 and TRBJ1-2, with D possibly being TRBD1 (6 bases). The CDR3 sequence is 14 residues long. From germline, CDR1 is MNHEY and CDR2 SVGAGI. V lost 4 bases, J lost 0 bases, and 9 bases lay in between. CDR3: CASSSDRTNYGYTF. CDR3 in DNA: TGTGCCAGCAGTTCCGACAGGACTAACTATGGCTACACCTTC.

The chain is built from TRBV7-2 and TRBJ1-6, with 7 bases that match TRBD1. The CDR3 is 13 residues long. V gave up 5 bases and J gave up 12 bases; unmatched junction bases: 7. Germline CDR1 SGHTA, CDR2 FQGNSA. The DNA for the CDR3 is TGTGCCAGCAGCCCCCGACAGGGCCAACCCCTCCACTTT. Encoded protein: CASSPRQGQPLHF.

The J gene is TRBJ2-1, the V gene TRBV29-1; no firm D call. Deletions cut 8 bases from V and 0 bases from J, with 11 bases between. There are 13 residues in the CDR3. In germline, CDR1 is SQVTM, CDR2 ANQGSEA. The CDR3 spells CSFAFSSYNEQFF. CDR3 sequence (DNA): TGCAGCTTTGCTTTTAGCTCCTACAATGAGCAGTTCTTC.

This clone was counted a single time. V and J are TRBV9 and TRBJ2-1; D call uncertain. The CDR3 length is 15 residues. V lost 0 bases to trimming and J lost 2 bases, with 9 bases between them. Per the germline V gene, CDR1 is SGDLS and CDR2 is YYNGEE. This chain's CDR3 is CASSVERVAYNEQFF. The CDR3 DNA reads as TGTGCCAGCAGCGTAGAACGGGTGGCCTACAATGAGCAGTTCTTC.

This chain connects TRBV27 to TRBJ1-2; TRBD1 is a possible D gene (6 bases). The germline gives CDR1 MNHEY, CDR2 SMNVEV (reference sequence). The V gene lost 8 bases and the J gene lost 3 bases, with 13 bases spanning the gap. This CDR3 comprises 13 residues. The CDR3 region has the DNA TGTGCCAGCGGGGACACAGAACACTATGGCTACACCTTC. It is translated as CASGDTEHYGYTF.

J is TRBJ2-7 and V is TRBV19, with TRBD2 as a possible D gene (5 bases). Trimming cost V 8 bases and J 7 bases, with 24 bases left between them. The CDR3 covers 15 residues. The germline V gene has CDR1 LNHDA and CDR2 SQIVND (reference sequence). CDR3 nucleotide sequence: TGTGCCAGTTCGTCCAGCAGGAGGCCGGGCAGGGAGCAGTACTTC. This codes for CASSSSRRPGREQYF.

This clone was seen once. The chain carries TRBV10-1 and TRBJ2-1; D ambiguous. V was cut by 2 bases and J by 5 bases, with 7 bases left in between. The length of the CDR3 is 13 residues. Per germline, CDR1 WNHNN and CDR2 SYGVQD (reference sequence). The CDR3 reads CASSENQHNEQFF. The CDR3 bases are TGCGCCAGCAGTGAGAACCAGCACAATGAGCAGTTCTTC.

To note about this clone: A read error may produce the germline difference seen at one junction end. This sequence joins TRBV4-3 and TRBJ2-3, with 8 bases fitting TRBD2. Germline assignment: CDR1 LGHNA and CDR2 YSLEER. The CDR3 has 14 residues. The CDR3 reads CASSTGGGTDTQYF. CDR3 in DNA: TGCGCCAGCAGCACCGGGGGGGGCACGGATACGCAGTATTTT.

This rearrangement joins TRBV3-1 (or the pseudogene TRBV3-2) to TRBJ2-3; possibly TRBD1 for D (5 bases). V was cut by 1 base and J by 8 bases, with 10 bases left in between. Looked up from germline, CDR1 is LGHDT and CDR2 is YNNKEL (reference sequence). The CDR3 extends over 13 amino acids. The CDR3 is CASSQVGQGTQYF. CDR3 DNA sequence: TGTGCCAGCAGCCAAGTGGGGCAGGGTACGCAGTATTTT.

The chain carries TRBV11-1 and TRBJ1-2; D is undetermined. The germline V and J ends were trimmed by 3 bases and 8 bases, with 7 bases remaining between them. The CDR3 totals 11 residues. Germline assignment: CDR1 SGHAT and CDR2 FQDESV (reference sequence). CDR3 coding DNA: TGTGCCAGCAGCTTCCCCGGCGGCTACACCTTC. Its translation: CASSFPGGYTF.

The chain links TRBV7-9 to TRBJ2-7; 8 bases are a match to TRBD2. V was pared by 3 bases and J by 4 bases, with 5 bases of the junction left unmatched. Per the germline V gene, CDR1 is SEHNR and CDR2 is FQNEAQ (reference sequence). The CDR3 has 14 residues. CDR3 loop: CASSLSGRTYEQYF. The CDR3, as DNA: TGTGCCAGCAGCTTGAGCGGGAGAACATACGAGCAGTACTTC. Full variable domain (missing parts from reference TRBV7-9 and TRBJ2-7): DTGVSQNPRHKITKRGQNVTFRCDPISEHNRLYWYRQTLGQGPEFLTYFQNEAQLEKSRLLSDRFSAERPKGSFSTLEIQRTEQGDSAMYLCASSLSGRTYEQYFGPGTRLTVT.